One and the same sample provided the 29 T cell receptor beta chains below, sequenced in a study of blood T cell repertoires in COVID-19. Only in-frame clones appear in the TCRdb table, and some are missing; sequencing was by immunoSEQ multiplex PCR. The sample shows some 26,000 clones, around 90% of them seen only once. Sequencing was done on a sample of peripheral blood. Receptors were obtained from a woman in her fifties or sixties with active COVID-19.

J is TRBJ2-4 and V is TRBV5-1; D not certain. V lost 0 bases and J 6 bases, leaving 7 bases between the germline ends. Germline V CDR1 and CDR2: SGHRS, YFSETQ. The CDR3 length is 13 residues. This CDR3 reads CASSLVTPNIQYF. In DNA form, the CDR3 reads TGCGCCAGCAGCTTGGTTACTCCAAACATTCAGTACTTC.

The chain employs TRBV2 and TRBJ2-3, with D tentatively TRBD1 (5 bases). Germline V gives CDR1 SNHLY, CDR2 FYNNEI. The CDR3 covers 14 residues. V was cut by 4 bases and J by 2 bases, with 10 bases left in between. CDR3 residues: CASSGRTPTDTQYF. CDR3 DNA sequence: TGTGCCAGCAGTGGTAGGACACCCACAGATACGCAGTATTTT.

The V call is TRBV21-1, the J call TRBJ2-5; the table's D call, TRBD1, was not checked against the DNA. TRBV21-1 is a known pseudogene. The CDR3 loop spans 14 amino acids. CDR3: CASSKDRVQETQYF. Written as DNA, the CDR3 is TGTGCCAGCAGCAAGGACAGGGTCCAAGAGACCCAGTACTTC.

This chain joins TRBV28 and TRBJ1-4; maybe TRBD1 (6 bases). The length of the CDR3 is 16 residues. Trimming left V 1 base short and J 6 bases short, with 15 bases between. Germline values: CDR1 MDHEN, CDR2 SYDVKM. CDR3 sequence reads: CASSLLQGLRDEKLFF. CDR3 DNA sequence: TGTGCCAGCAGTTTATTACAGGGCCTCCGAGATGAAAAACTGTTTTTT.

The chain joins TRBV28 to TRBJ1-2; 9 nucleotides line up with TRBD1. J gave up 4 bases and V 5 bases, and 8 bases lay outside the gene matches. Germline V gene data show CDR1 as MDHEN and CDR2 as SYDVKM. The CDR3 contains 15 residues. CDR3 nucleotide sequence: TGTGCCAGCAGTACGACAGGGGGGGTTAGCTATGGCTACACCTTC. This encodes CASSTTGGVSYGYTF.

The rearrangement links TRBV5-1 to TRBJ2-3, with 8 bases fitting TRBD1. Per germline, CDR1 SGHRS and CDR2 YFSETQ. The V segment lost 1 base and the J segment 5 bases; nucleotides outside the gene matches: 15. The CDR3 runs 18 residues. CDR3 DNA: TGCGCCAGCAGCTTGCCCCACCCGGGACAGGCCGGTGGAGATACGCAGTATTTT. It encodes CASSLPHPGQAGGDTQYF. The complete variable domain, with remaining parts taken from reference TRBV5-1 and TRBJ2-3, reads KAGVTQTPRYLIKTRGQQVTLSCSPISGHRSVSWYQQTPGQGLQFLFEYFSETQRNKGNFPGRFSGRQFSNSRSEMNVSTLELGDSALYLCASSLPHPGQAGGDTQYFGPGTRLTVL.

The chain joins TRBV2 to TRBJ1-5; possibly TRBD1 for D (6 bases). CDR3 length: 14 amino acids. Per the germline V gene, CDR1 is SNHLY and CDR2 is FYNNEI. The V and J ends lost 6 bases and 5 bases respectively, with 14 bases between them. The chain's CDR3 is CASSTQGRDQPQHF. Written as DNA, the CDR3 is TGTGCCAGCAGCACGCAGGGGCGGGATCAGCCCCAGCATTTT.

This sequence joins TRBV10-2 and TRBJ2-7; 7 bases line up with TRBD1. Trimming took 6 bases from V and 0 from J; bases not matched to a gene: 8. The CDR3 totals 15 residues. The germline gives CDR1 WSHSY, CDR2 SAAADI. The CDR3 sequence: CASSFRTGDSYEQYF. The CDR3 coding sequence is TGCGCCAGCAGCTTCCGGACAGGCGACTCCTACGAGCAGTACTTC.

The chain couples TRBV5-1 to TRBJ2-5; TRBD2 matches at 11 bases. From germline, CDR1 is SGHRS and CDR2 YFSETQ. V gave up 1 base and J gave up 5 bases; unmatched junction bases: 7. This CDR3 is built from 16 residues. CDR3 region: CASSLTTSGSGETQYF. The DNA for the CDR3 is TGCGCCAGCAGCTTGACCACTAGCGGGAGTGGGGAGACCCAGTACTTC. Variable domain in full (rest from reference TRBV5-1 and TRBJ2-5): KAGVTQTPRYLIKTRGQQVTLSCSPISGHRSVSWYQQTPGQGLQFLFEYFSETQRNKGNFPGRFSGRQFSNSRSEMNVSTLELGDSALYLCASSLTTSGSGETQYFGPGTRLLVL.

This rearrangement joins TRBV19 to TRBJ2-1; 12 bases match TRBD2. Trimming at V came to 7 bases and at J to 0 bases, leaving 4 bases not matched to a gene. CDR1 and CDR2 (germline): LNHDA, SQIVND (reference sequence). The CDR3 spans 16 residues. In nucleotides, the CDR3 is TGTGCCAGTACGGGGGGACTAGCGGGCTCCTACAATGAGCAGTTCTTC. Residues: CASTGGLAGSYNEQFF.

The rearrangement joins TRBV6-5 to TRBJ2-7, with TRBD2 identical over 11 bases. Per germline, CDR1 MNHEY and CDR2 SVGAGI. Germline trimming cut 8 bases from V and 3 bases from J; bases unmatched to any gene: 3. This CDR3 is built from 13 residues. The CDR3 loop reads CASGTSGSYEQYF. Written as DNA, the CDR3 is TGTGCCAGCGGTACTAGCGGGAGCTACGAGCAGTACTTC.

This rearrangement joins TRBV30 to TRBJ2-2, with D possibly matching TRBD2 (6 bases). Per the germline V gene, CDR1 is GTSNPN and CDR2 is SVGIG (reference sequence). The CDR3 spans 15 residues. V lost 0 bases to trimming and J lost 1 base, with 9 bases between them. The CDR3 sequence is CAWSVGGMNTGELFF. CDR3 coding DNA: TGTGCCTGGAGTGTTGGCGGGATGAACACCGGGGAGCTGTTTTTT.

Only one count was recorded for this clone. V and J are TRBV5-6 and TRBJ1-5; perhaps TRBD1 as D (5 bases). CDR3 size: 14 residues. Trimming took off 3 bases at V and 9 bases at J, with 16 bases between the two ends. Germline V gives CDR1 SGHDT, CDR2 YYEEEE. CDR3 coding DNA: TGTGCCAGCAGCTCGGACATGGACGCTGGGCCCCAGCATTTT. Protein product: CASSSDMDAGPQHF.

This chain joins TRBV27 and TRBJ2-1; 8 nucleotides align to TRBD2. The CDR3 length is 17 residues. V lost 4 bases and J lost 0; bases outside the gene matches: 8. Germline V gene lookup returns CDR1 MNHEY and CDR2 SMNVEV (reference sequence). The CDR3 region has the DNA TGTGCCAGCAGTTCAGATTTAGCGGGGAACTCCTACAATGAGCAGTTCTTC. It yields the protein CASSSDLAGNSYNEQFF.

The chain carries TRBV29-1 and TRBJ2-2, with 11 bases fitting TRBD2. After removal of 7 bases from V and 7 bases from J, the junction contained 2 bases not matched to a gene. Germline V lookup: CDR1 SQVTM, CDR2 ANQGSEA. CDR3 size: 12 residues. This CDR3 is CSAGLAGGELFF. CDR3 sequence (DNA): TGCAGCGCCGGACTAGCGGGCGGGGAGCTGTTTTTT.

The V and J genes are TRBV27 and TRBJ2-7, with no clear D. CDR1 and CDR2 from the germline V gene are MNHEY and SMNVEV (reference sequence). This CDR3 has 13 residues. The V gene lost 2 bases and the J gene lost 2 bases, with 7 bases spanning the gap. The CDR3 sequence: CASSLGQTYEQYF. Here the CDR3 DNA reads TGTGCCAGCAGTTTAGGGCAGACCTACGAGCAGTACTTC.

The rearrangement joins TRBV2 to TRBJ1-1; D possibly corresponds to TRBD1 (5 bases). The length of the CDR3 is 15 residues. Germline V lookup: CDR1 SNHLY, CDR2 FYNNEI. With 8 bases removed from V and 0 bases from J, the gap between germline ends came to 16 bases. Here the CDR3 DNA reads TGTGCCAGCGGTCTTAACAGGATCATGAACACTGAAGCTTTCTTT. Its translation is CASGLNRIMNTEAFF.

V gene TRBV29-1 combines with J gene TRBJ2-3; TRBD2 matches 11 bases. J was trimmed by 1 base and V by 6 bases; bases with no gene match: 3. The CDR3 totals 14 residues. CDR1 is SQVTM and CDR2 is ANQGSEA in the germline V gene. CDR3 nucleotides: TGCAGCGTCCCACTAGCGGGAGGCACAGATACGCAGTATTTT. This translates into CSVPLAGGTDTQYF.

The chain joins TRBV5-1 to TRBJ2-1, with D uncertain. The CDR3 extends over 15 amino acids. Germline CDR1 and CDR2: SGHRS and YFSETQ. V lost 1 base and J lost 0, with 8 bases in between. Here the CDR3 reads CASSLISSSYNEQFF. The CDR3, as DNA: TGCGCCAGCAGCTTGATCTCGAGCTCCTACAATGAGCAGTTCTTC.

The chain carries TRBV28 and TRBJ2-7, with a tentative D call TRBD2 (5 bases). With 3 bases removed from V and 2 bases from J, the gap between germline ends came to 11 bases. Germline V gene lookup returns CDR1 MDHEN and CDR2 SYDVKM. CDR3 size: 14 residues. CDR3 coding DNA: TGTGCCAGCAGTTTGTTGGGAGAAACCTACGAGCAGTACTTC. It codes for CASSLLGETYEQYF.

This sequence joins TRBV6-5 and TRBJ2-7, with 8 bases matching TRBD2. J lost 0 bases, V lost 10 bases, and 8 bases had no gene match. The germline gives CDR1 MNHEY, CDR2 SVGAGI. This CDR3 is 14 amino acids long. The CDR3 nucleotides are TGTGCCACCAAGGGACTAGGGGGCTCCTACGAGCAGTACTTC. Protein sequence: CATKGLGGSYEQYF.

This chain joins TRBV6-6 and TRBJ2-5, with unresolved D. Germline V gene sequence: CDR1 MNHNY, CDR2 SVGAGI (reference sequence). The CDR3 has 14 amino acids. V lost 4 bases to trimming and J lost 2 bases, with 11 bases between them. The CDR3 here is CASSLPSGQETQYF. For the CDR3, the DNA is TGTGCCAGCAGTTTACCCTCAGGACAAGAGACCCAGTACTTC.

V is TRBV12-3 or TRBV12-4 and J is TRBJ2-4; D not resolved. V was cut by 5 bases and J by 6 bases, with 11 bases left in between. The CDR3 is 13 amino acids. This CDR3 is CASSPSGGNIQYF. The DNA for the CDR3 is TGTGCCAGCAGTCCCTCCGGTGGAAACATTCAGTACTTC.

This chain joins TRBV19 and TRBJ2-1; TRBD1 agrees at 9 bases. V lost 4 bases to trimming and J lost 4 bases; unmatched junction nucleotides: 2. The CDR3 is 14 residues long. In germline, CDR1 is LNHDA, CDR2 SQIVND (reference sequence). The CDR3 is CASSRTGVYNEQFF. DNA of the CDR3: TGTGCCAGTAGTAGGACAGGGGTTTACAATGAGCAGTTCTTC.

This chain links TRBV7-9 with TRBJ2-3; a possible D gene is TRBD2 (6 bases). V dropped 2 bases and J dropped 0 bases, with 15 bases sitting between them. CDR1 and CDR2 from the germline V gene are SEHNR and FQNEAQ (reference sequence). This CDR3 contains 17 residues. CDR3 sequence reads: CASSLYLGGTSTDTQYF. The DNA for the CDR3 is TGTGCCAGCAGCTTATATCTCGGGGGAACTAGCACAGATACGCAGTATTTT.

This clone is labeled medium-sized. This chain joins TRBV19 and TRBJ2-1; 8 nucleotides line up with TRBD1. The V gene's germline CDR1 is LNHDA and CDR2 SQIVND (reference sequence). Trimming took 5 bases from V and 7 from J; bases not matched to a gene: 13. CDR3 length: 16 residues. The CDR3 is CASSVFPGTGFNEQFF. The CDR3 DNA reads TGTGCCAGTAGTGTCTTCCCCGGGACAGGATTTAATGAGCAGTTCTTC.

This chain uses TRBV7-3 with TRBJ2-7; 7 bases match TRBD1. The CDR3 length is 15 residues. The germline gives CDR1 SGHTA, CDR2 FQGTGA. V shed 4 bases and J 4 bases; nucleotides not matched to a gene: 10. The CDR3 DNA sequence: TGTGCCAGCAGCTACCAGACAGGGTTAGGGTACGAGCAGTACTTC. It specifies CASSYQTGLGYEQYF.

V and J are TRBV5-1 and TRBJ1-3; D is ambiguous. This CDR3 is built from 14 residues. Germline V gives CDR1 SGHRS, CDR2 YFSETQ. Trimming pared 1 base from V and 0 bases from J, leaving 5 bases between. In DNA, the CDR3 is TGCGCCAGCAGCTTGCGGGACTCTGGAAACACCATATATTTT. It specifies CASSLRDSGNTIYF.

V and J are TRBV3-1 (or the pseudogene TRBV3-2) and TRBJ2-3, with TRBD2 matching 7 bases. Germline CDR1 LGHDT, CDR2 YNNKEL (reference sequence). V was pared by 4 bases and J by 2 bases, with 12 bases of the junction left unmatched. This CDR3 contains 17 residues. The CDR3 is CASSPFLGRAATDTQYF. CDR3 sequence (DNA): TGTGCCAGCAGCCCATTCTTGGGGAGGGCCGCCACAGATACGCAGTATTTT.